These 22 T cell receptor beta chains came from one sample sequenced in a study of blood T cell repertoires in COVID-19. This table comes from immunoSEQ multiplex PCR, and its TCRdb copy is limited to in-frame clones, with some not included. The data contain about 230,000 clones, 83% of them seen just once; the ten biggest clones take up around 1.3%. Sequences were obtained from peripheral blood. These receptors were taken from a woman in her 30s with COVID-19, enrolled during active disease.

The gene calls are TRBV9 and TRBJ2-7, with TRBD2 matching 11 bases. J lost 7 bases, V lost 4 bases, and 4 bases had no gene match. Germline V gene lookup returns CDR1 SGDLS and CDR2 YYNGEE. CDR3 length: 13 residues. The CDR3 DNA reads TGTGCCAGCAGCACCGGGACTAGCGGAGAGCAGTACTTC. This encodes CASSTGTSGEQYF.

The rearrangement joins TRBV7-2 to TRBJ2-3, with a tentative D call TRBD2 (6 bases). Looked up from germline, CDR1 is SGHTA and CDR2 is FQGNSA. CDR3 size: 13 residues. V was pared by 10 bases and J by 3 bases, with 14 bases between. In nucleotides, the CDR3 is TGTGCCAAGTCGGGAGTTCGTACAGATACGCAGTATTTT. This gives the protein CAKSGVRTDTQYF.

V usage is TRBV27 and J usage is TRBJ2-2; 8 bases are a match to TRBD1. The CDR3 is 16 residues long. The J segment lost 5 bases and the V segment lost 2 bases, leaving 7 bases of the junction unmatched. Germline V gives CDR1 MNHEY, CDR2 SMNVEV (reference sequence). CDR3: CASSLTGGIGTGELFF. CDR3 sequence (DNA): TGTGCCAGCAGTTTAACAGGGGGTATTGGAACCGGGGAGCTGTTTTTT.

CDR3 protein: CATSDESTGAAGELFF. The CDR3 DNA reads TGTGCCACCAGTGATGAATCAACAGGGGCCGCGGGGGAGCTGTTTTTT. This chain uses TRBV24-1 with TRBJ2-2; TRBD1 aligns across 7 bases. This CDR3 spans 16 amino acids. V shed 3 bases and J 8 bases; nucleotides not matched to a gene: 11. Germline values: CDR1 KGHDR, CDR2 SFDVKD.

This clone was found many times. J is TRBJ2-2 and V is TRBV4-3; D gene uncertain. Trimming removed 0 bases at V and 6 bases at J, with 17 bases between. The germline gives CDR1 LGHNA, CDR2 YSLEER. The length of the CDR3 is 17 residues. The CDR3 sequence is CASSQDSATRLPGELFF. CDR3 coding DNA: TGCGCCAGCAGCCAAGATTCTGCCACTCGTCTACCCGGGGAGCTGTTTTTT.

The chain employs TRBV6-1 and TRBJ2-5; 9 bases map to TRBD1. The CDR3 is made up of 18 amino acids. Germline-derived CDR1 and CDR2 are MNHNS and SASEGT. The trim removed 1 base at V and 0 bases at J, leaving 9 bases unmatched. The chain's CDR3 is CASSEERQGEWYQETQYF. For the CDR3, the DNA is TGTGCCAGCAGTGAAGAGAGACAGGGGGAATGGTACCAAGAGACCCAGTACTTC.

This clone turned up a few times. This chain uses TRBV15 with TRBJ1-1; unclear D gene. Germline assignment: CDR1 LNHNV and CDR2 YYDKDF (reference sequence). V was cut by 1 base and J by 6 bases, with 15 bases left in between. The CDR3 totals 15 residues. Here the CDR3 reads CATSRVLSNVAEAFF. The CDR3 DNA sequence: TGTGCCACCAGCAGAGTTTTAAGCAATGTGGCTGAAGCTTTCTTT.

The rearrangement links TRBV9 to TRBJ2-5; D perhaps matches TRBD2 (7 bases). Between the trimmed V and J ends, which lost 4 bases and 6 bases, there was a span of 19 bases. The germline CDR1 and CDR2 sequences are SGDLS and YYNGEE. The CDR3 runs to 15 residues. CDR3 coding DNA: TGTGCCAGCAGCCTAGGGGGGGGTTTGGAGAAGACCCAGTACTTC. Translating gives CASSLGGGLEKTQYF.

J is TRBJ2-5 and V is TRBV7-7; TRBD2 matches 8 bases. Germline V gives CDR1 SSHAT, CDR2 FNYEAQ (reference sequence). The CDR3 loop spans 15 amino acids. After removal of 5 bases from V and 5 bases from J, the junction contained 10 bases not matched to a gene. Written as DNA, the CDR3 is TGTGCCAGCAGCATCCGACTAGCGATAAGTGAGACCCAGTACTTC. Its translation: CASSIRLAISETQYF.

The rearrangement joins TRBV27 to TRBJ2-5; D perhaps matches TRBD1 (6 bases). CDR1 and CDR2 (germline): MNHEY, SMNVEV (reference sequence). The CDR3 spans 12 residues. V lost 6 bases and J 5 bases, leaving 10 bases between the germline ends. The CDR3, as DNA: TGTGCCAGCAGAACAGGGCAGGAGACCCAGTACTTC. This codes for CASRTGQETQYF.

The chain combines TRBV7-2 with TRBJ1-1; D is unclear. Between the trimmed V and J ends, which lost 2 bases and 3 bases, there was a span of 10 bases. This CDR3 region has 14 residues. The germline V gene has CDR1 SGHTA and CDR2 FQGNSA. CDR3: CASSLQAIYTEAFF. CDR3 sequence (DNA): TGTGCCAGCAGCTTACAGGCGATTTACACTGAAGCTTTCTTT.

This clone was observed a handful of times. The chain recombines TRBV14 with TRBJ2-7; the D gene is possibly TRBD1 (6 bases). Trimming cost V 8 bases and J 5 bases, with 13 bases left between them. Germline V gene data show CDR1 as SGHDN and CDR2 as FVKESK. The CDR3 consists of 12 residues. In nucleotides, the CDR3 is TGTGCCAGCGGACTTACAGGGCACGAGCAGTACTTC. Amino acids: CASGLTGHEQYF.

In its sample, this clone was seen a few times. CDR3 protein: CASSFTGGVYGYTF. CDR3 DNA sequence: TGTGCCAGCAGTTTCACAGGGGGCGTATATGGCTACACCTTC. This rearrangement joins TRBV6-5 to TRBJ1-2; 9 positions match TRBD1. This CDR3 region has 14 residues. Trimming at V came to 4 bases and at J to 5 bases, leaving 5 bases not matched to a gene. CDR1 MNHEY and CDR2 SVGAGI come from the germline V gene.

V usage is TRBV6-5 and J usage is TRBJ2-5; tentatively, D is TRBD1 (5 bases). Germline V gene sequence: CDR1 MNHEY, CDR2 SVGAGI. This CDR3 is 12 amino acids long. V lost 0 bases and J lost 6, with 5 bases in between. The DNA for the CDR3 is TGTGCCAGCAGTTACTCGGGGCAGACCCAGTACTTC. It encodes CASSYSGQTQYF.

This chain links TRBV7-8 with TRBJ2-1; 14 bases fit TRBD2. From germline, CDR1 is SGHVS and CDR2 FQNEAQ. The CDR3 has 16 amino acids. J lost 4 bases, V lost 5 bases, and 4 bases had no gene match. The CDR3 DNA follows: TGTGCCAGCAGCATAGGGACTAGCGGGGGATACAATGAGCAGTTCTTC. It specifies CASSIGTSGGYNEQFF.

The chain is built from TRBV24-1 and TRBJ1-1; D possibly corresponds to TRBD1 (6 bases). Trimming took 4 bases from V and 3 from J, leaving 14 bases between them. Germline V gene data show CDR1 as KGHDR and CDR2 as SFDVKD. There are 15 residues in the CDR3. This chain's CDR3 is CATSDSRGGYTEAFF. The CDR3 DNA reads TGTGCCACCAGTGACTCTAGGGGGGGTTACACTGAAGCTTTCTTT.

The chain carries TRBV29-1 and TRBJ2-5; 14 bases agree with TRBD2. The junction had 6 bases not matched to a gene; V was cut back by 5 bases and J by 4 bases. CDR3 size: 15 residues. Per germline, CDR1 SQVTM and CDR2 ANQGSEA. The CDR3 DNA reads as TGCAGCGTTTCGAGACTAGCGGGAGGGACAGAGACCCAGTACTTC. Protein: CSVSRLAGGTETQYF.

This chain connects TRBV6-5 to TRBJ2-5; 9 bases agree with TRBD2. Germline values: CDR1 MNHEY, CDR2 SVGAGI. The CDR3 spans 13 residues. Trimming cost V 6 bases and J 1 base; bases outside gene matches: 0. CDR3 DNA sequence: TGTGCCAGCAGGCGGGAGGGCCAAGAGACCCAGTACTTC. This sequence encodes CASRREGQETQYF.

The chain recombines TRBV27 with TRBJ2-2, with unresolved D. The CDR3 covers 16 residues. CDR1 is MNHEY, CDR2 SMNVEV, per germline (reference sequence). The V and J ends lost 8 bases and 7 bases respectively, with 23 bases between them. The CDR3 loop reads CASSPKNTAYSGELFF. The CDR3 nucleotides read TGTGCCAGCTCCCCCAAAAATACAGCCTACAGCGGGGAGCTGTTTTTT.

The V gene is TRBV19, the J gene TRBJ1-5; D perhaps matches TRBD1 (5 bases). V was clipped by 0 bases and J by 6 bases, with 9 bases between them. The CDR3 covers 14 residues. Germline assignment: CDR1 LNHDA and CDR2 SQIVND (reference sequence). The CDR3 coding sequence is TGTGCCAGTAGTATAGACAGACAGACTCAGCCCCAGCATTTT. As protein: CASSIDRQTQPQHF.

The chain carries TRBV2 and TRBJ1-5; TRBD1 is a possible D gene (5 bases). Trimming took off 3 bases at V and 1 base at J, with 13 bases between the two ends. The germline CDR1 and CDR2 sequences are SNHLY and FYNNEI. The length of the CDR3 is 16 residues. The CDR3 DNA is TGTGCCAGCAGTGACCGGATCGGGGGAAGCAATCAGCCCCAGCATTTT. Translation: CASSDRIGGSNQPQHF.

The chain employs TRBV7-7 and TRBJ2-7, with 13 bases fitting TRBD2. This CDR3 contains 15 residues. CDR1 and CDR2 from the germline V gene are SSHAT and FNYEAQ (reference sequence). J lost 5 bases, V lost 5 bases, and 6 bases had no gene match. The DNA of the CDR3 is TGTGCCAGCAGCCCCGGACTAGCGGGAGCGAACGAGCAGTACTTC. It encodes CASSPGLAGANEQYF.